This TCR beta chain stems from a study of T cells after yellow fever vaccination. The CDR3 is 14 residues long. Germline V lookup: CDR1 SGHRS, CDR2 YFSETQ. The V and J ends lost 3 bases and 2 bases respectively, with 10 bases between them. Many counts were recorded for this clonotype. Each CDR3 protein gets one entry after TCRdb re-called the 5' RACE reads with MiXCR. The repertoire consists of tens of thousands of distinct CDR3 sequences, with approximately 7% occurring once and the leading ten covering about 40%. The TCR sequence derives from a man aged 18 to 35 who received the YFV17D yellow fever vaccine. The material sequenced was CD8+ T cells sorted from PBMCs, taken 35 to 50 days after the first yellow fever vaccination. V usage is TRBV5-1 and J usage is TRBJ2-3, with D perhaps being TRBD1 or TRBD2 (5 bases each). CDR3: CASSWDGVTDTQYF. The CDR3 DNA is TGCGCCAGCAGCTGGGACGGTGTCACAGATACGCAGTATTTT. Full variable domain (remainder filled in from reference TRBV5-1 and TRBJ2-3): KAGVTQTPRYLIKTRGQQVTLSCSPISGHRSVSWYQQTPGQGLQFLFEYFSETQRNKGNFPGRFSGRQFSNSRSEMNVSTLELGDSALYLCASSWDGVTDTQYFGPGTRLTVL.